The T cell receptor (beta chain) under discussion was sequenced for a study of T-cell memory formation after mild COVID-19. Background on the study: Largely donor-specific TCR clusters were found.

This clonotype has a handful of counts. Antigen unknown. A single record per CDR3 protein comes from TCRdb applying MiXCR to the 5' RACE reads. The sample records 200,000 to 300,000 distinct CDR3 sequences, roughly 17% being singletons. Germline CDR1 is SGHTA and CDR2 is FQGNSA. Trimming removed 2 bases at V and 9 bases at J, with 17 bases between. The CDR3 totals 16 residues. Whole-study results and caveats: CD4+ clones that contracted lay mainly in CM and EM; CD8+ ones lay in EMRA. Within pre-infection memory, some responding clones were found, suggesting cross-reactive memory joined.

The sample was PBMCs or a T cell subset sorted from them (not recorded which). This rearrangement joins TRBV7-2 to TRBJ1-6, with D unclear. This TCR was recovered from a man in his late teens or twenties who had mild COVID-19 (a few samples of this study predate the infection). Cell type and time point are not known. CDR3 residues: CASSLQGASRISPLHF. For the CDR3, the DNA is TGTGCCAGCAGCTTACAAGGAGCAAGTCGGATTTCACCCCTCCACTTT.